These T cell receptor beta chains were read from a single sample in a study of blood T cells in healthy people across ages. A single record per CDR3 protein comes from TCRdb applying MiXCR to the 5' RACE reads. The sample has about 1 million distinct CDR3 sequences, 40% to 55% seen once. The sequenced material came from blood. All receptors derive from a woman aged 60-70 years in good health. Each CDR3 is given with its conserved first and last residue. The order of the fields is D gene, clone size, J gene, V gene, CDR3 protein, CDR3 DNA. A D gene is named only where the DNA matches it firmly. Some rows have no size entry. The others give once, few or many, or a class for an expanded clone.

TRBD1 . TRBJ1-2 TRBV27 CATRTGLLYGYTF TGTGCCACCAGGACAGGGCTCCTATATGGCTACACCTTC
. . TRBJ2-3 TRBV29-1 CSVGGAGIWDTQYF TGCAGCGTTGGAGGGGCAGGAATTTGGGATACGCAGTATTTT
TRBD2 . TRBJ2-3 TRBV6-5 CASSTMTSGRNTQYF TGTGCCAGCAGTACCATGACTAGCGGGCGGAATACGCAGTATTTT
. few TRBJ2-5 TRBV25-1 CASSGGRTAHQETQYF TGTGCCAGCAGTGGAGGGAGGACGGCTCACCAAGAGACCCAGTACTTC
. many TRBJ2-7 TRBV4-1 CASSRSAENYEQYF TGCGCCAGCAGCCGATCGGCGGAAAACTACGAGCAGTACTTC
. . TRBJ1-2 TRBV11-2 CASSFTQGGYGYTF TGTGCCAGCAGCTTTACACAGGGAGGCTATGGCTACACCTTC
TRBD1 many TRBJ1-2 TRBV29-1 CSVDPHRGPGGYTF TGCAGCGTTGACCCACACAGGGGGCCGGGTGGCTACACCTTC
TRBD1 . TRBJ2-7 TRBV28 CATGTGGAYEQYF TGTGCCACCGGGACAGGGGGGGCCTACGAGCAGTACTTC
. few TRBJ2-3 TRBV9 CASSVVGRRSTDTQYF TGTGCCAGCAGCGTAGTGGGACGGAGAAGCACAGATACGCAGTATTTT
. . TRBJ1-2 TRBV2 CASVAQGQANYGYTF TGTGCCAGCGTCGCTCAGGGACAAGCGAACTATGGCTACACCTTC
. few TRBJ2-5 TRBV27 CASSLGGSKTQYF TGTGCCAGCAGTTTAGGGGGCTCGAAGACCCAGTACTTC
TRBD1 few TRBJ1-2 TRBV6-1 CASSEFDRGIYGYTF TGTGCCAGCAGTGAATTCGACAGGGGTATCTATGGCTACACCTTC
TRBD2 many TRBJ2-2 TRBV29-1 CSVELGGANTGELFF TGCAGCGTTGAATTGGGGGGGGCGAACACCGGGGAGCTGTTTTTT
. . TRBJ2-7 TRBV6-1 CASSEQGTGEQYF TGTGCCAGCAGTGAACAAGGGACCGGCGAGCAGTACTTC
TRBD1 . TRBJ1-1 TRBV7-2 CASSIYRGSEAFF TGTGCCAGCAGCATCTACAGGGGTTCTGAAGCTTTCTTT
TRBD2 . TRBJ2-7 TRBV4-1 CASSPEAGGKSYEQYF TGCGCCAGCAGCCCGGAAGCGGGAGGGAAATCCTACGAGCAGTACTTC
. few TRBJ2-7 TRBV13 CASSPTRGDPRAYEQYF TGTGCCAGCAGCCCCACACGGGGCGACCCTAGAGCCTACGAGCAGTACTTC
. . TRBJ2-5 TRBV18 CASSKRTNQETQYF TGTGCCAGCTCGAAACGAACAAATCAAGAGACCCAGTACTTC
. few TRBJ1-6 TRBV7-2 CASSFQRTNSPLHF TGTGCCAGCAGCTTTCAGCGTACTAATTCACCCCTCCACTTT
. . TRBJ2-1 TRBV20-1 CSLLNYNEQFF TGCAGTCTACTGAATTACAATGAGCAGTTCTTC
TRBD1 . TRBJ2-7 TRBV28 CASSLAGTEYEQYF TGTGCCAGCAGTCTCGCCGGGACAGAATACGAGCAGTACTTC
TRBD1 . TRBJ1-6 TRBV9 CASSRQDRGYNSPLHF TGTGCCAGCAGCAGACAGGACAGGGGATATAATTCACCCCTCCACTTT
. few TRBJ1-5 TRBV28 CASSDTGSQQPQHF TGTGCCAGCAGTGATACAGGGTCCCAACAGCCCCAGCATTTT
. few TRBJ2-7 TRBV6-5 CASINGAEQYF TGTGCCAGCATCAACGGGGCCGAGCAGTACTTC
. . TRBJ2-5 TRBV29-1 CSVEARTAGETQYF TGCAGCGTTGAGGCCAGGACAGCGGGGGAGACCCAGTACTTC
. few TRBJ2-5 TRBV9 CASSVAVEQETQYF TGTGCCAGCAGCGTAGCGGTAGAACAAGAGACCCAGTACTTC
. few TRBJ1-4 TRBV20-1 CSAREQVNDNEKLFF TGCAGTGCTAGAGAACAGGTGAACGATAATGAAAAACTGTTTTTT